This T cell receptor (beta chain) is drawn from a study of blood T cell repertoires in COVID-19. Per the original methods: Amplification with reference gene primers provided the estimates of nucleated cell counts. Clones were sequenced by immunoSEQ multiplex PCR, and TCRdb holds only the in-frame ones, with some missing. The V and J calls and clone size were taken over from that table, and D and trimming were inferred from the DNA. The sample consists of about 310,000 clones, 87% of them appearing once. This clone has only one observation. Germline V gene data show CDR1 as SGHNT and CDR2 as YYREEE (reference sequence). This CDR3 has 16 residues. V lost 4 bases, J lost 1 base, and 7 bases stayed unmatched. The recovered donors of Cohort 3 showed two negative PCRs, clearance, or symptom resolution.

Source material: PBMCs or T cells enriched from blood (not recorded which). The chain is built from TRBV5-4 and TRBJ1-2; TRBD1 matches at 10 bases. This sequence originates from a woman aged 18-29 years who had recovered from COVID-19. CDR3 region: CASSRTGTGVNYGYTF. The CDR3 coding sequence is TGTGCCAGCAGCCGAACGGGGACAGGGGTTAACTATGGCTACACCTTC.